This T cell receptor (beta chain) emerged from a study of PD-1 blockade in classical Hodgkin lymphoma. Study-wide results and caveats: Newly diagnosed patients were reported to start with lower TCR diversity than healthy donors. By cycle point C4D1, TCR diversity had risen significantly in CD4+ cells (but not CD8+ cells).

Time point specified: cycle 4 day 1 (C4D1), after 5 to 7 weeks of nivolumab. All patients relapsed after autologous stem cell transplantation, and brentuximab vedotin exposure varied. A word on this clone: Its target is unknown.

Trimming took 2 bases from V and 4 from J, leaving 10 bases between them. The CDR3 is 14 residues long. Germline V CDR1 and CDR2: MNHEY, SMNVEV (reference sequence). Generated by immunoSEQ multiplex PCR, the TCRdb table keeps only in-frame clones and is missing some. The table has roughly 60,000 clones, about 89% seen once; the top ten hold under 13%. This sample comprised peripheral blood mononuclear cells (PBMCs), obtained before the fourth cycle of nivolumab. This sequence joins TRBV27 and TRBJ2-3, with D hard to call. The source of this sequence is a human donor with classical Hodgkin lymphoma. Here the CDR3 reads CASSLNPVPDTQYF. The CDR3 DNA sequence: TGTGCCAGCAGTTTAAATCCGGTTCCAGATACGCAGTATTTT.